Sequencing of this T cell receptor (beta chain) was carried out in a study of regulatory T cells in long-lasting Graves disease. Germline CDR1 MDHEN, CDR2 SYDVKM. V shed 4 bases and J shed 11 bases, with 14 bases lying between them. CDR3 length: 12 amino acids. Arm-PCR with iRepertoire HTBI primers amplified the CDR3 regions for these TCR beta libraries. TCRdb analysed the multiplex PCR reads with MiXCR anew, one entry per CDR3 protein. The repertoire holds more than 450,000 distinct CDR3 sequences, with about 17% as singletons. The time point: newly diagnosed GD, antithyroid drugs for less than 3 months. PBMC-derived RNA was used for the TCR library. A further study also used this sample, focusing on T cells in Graves' hyperthyroidism and ophthalmopathy.

The source of this sequence is a man aged 40-49 years with Graves disease. Sequences were derived from peripheral blood mononuclear cells (PBMCs), sampled at new diagnosis, from a patient treated with antithyroid drugs. The J gene is TRBJ1-1, the V gene TRBV28; D perhaps matches TRBD1 (5 bases). The CDR3 DNA reads TGTGCCAGCAGTTCACCCTCGAAGGGGGCTTTCTTT. Its protein is CASSSPSKGAFF.